This TCR beta chain was sequenced for a study of human T cells and chemical hapten exposure (dated by TCRdb to the early 2020s). With regard to the full study: For sensitization, 2% DPC in acetone was applied to a roughly 2 cm by roughly 2 cm area of upper inner arm skin. Libraries were combined into a pool for sequencing, and differences in TCR yield between samples came mainly from small differences in library volumes within the pool. Blood was sampled from patients pre-sensitization (week 0) and at 2, 6 and about 24 weeks after DPC sensitization. Patch testing was done on the upper back using Finn chambers containing 0.01% DPC, and results were scored after 6 days according to International Contact Dermatitis Research Group standards. In alopecia patients, the study followed how the peripheral blood TCR repertoire changed in vivo over primary and secondary sensitization to diphenylcyclopropenone (DPC), a hapten. For TCR sequencing, blood came from 25 to 35 alopecia patients at anywhere from one to four time points (pre-sensitization, 2, 6 and 24 weeks). Throughout the approximately 24-week study period, patients were also given weekly therapeutic DPC doses on the scalp. The mostly female patient cohort included alopecia areata with under or over 50% scalp involvement, alopecia totalis and alopecia universalis. Points the paper makes about the study in general: Compared with pre-sensitization or healthy control sets, expanded TCRs formed significantly more large CDR3 similarity clusters, which is consistent with antigen-driven responses. Repeated subsampling changed both the strength of the expansion versus patch-test correlation and the threshold at which that correlation became significant. Patch test score correlated positively with the number of PT1 expanded TCRs, reaching significance at thresholds 8, 16 and 32 but not at 4. DPC sensitization did not change the number of TCRs with a frequency above 1 in 1000, and there was no evidence of changes in global repertoire structure. Because all patients had alopecia, a presumed autoimmune disease, the immune response of the patients might differ from that of healthy individuals.

The receptor library was made with RACE. Sequencing instrument: NextSeq 500. During library preparation, unique molecular identifiers were attached to individual cDNA molecules so that TCRs could be counted in a quantitative, reproducible way. For every blood RNA sample, sequencing covered both the TCR alpha and TCR beta chains. In the authors' own workflow: A median of approximately 96,000 TCRs per sample was observed, with a range of about 20,000 to 750,000. V, J and CDR3 annotation of the TCR reads was carried out using the Decombinator software suite. For PS versus PT1 abundance plots, all samples were subsampled to the same number of TCRs (28,000). Expanded TCRs were defined as absent before sensitization and observed at least eight times at the 2-week time point. TCRdb trimmed public reads at Q25 via fastp, called clones via MiXCR and kept in-frame beta chains. Every distinct CDR3 protein forms one entry, paired with its most common genes and DNA. TCRdb's processing, not the study's, gives the V and J calls here. The sample has 370,000 or so distinct CDR3 sequences on record, nearly 5% of them singletons. Of the sample, around 2.3% falls within the top ten clones.

This specimen's time point label, interpreted: patch test 1, 2 weeks after DPC sensitization. Interpreted using the paper, the treatment or condition label stands for: therapeutic diphenylcyclopropenone sensitization with weekly scalp DPC. Blood at each patch-test visit was drawn before the patch test was applied. Patients were eligible if aged 18 to 70, diagnosed with alopecia and judged suitable for DPC therapy, and pregnant patients were excluded. Total RNA was extracted from unfractionated whole blood that had been collected in Tempus Blood RNA tubes. The germline V gene specifies SQVTM as CDR1 and ANQGSEA as CDR2. From its cysteine to its phenylalanine, the CDR3 spans 12 amino acids. The retained sequence is limited to the CDR3, 36 bases, with the frame set at the first base. Cut back by 4 bases and 4 bases, the V and J ends lie 10 bases apart. Note on this clonotype: Its antigen remains undetermined. Per-nucleotide qualities are absent, and no much larger clonotype sits a single base away.

This receptor was identified in a woman between 50 and 59 years old with alopecia areata. Some clones in this sample may be carry-over from other donors' samples. The starting material was whole blood, obtained in connection with sensitization to the hapten diphenylcyclopropenone (DPC). This receptor chain uses TRBV29-1 and TRBJ1-2; no D gene is confidently identified. This receptor has the CDR3 CSVVYSSYGYTF. At the DNA level, the sequence is TGCAGCGTTGTGTACAGCTCCTATGGCTACACCTTC.